The clone carrying this T cell receptor beta chain came up once. The sample belongs to a study of blood T cell repertoires in COVID-19. Across the study: Samples representing acute and convalescent COVID-19 were sourced from the United States, Italy and Spain. T cells, B-cell-depleted T cells, or PBMCs provided the cDNA or gDNA that served as material.

During active infection, Seattle patients enrolled and were then monitored through disease. This CDR3 comprises 12 residues. In the study's own analysis: Amplification from reference gene primers served as the basis for estimated nucleated cell counts. TCRdb's table, derived via immunoSEQ multiplex PCR, lists solely in-frame clones and lacks some. The V and J calls and clone size were taken over from that table, and D and trimming were inferred from the DNA. The table includes approximately 180,000 clones, about 83% detected once. The chain employs TRBV21-1 and TRBJ2-5; the table's D call of TRBD2 was not tested on the DNA. TRBV21-1 is listed as a pseudogene. The clonotype was recovered from a person aged 65 to 85 with COVID-19, enrolled during active disease. The sequenced sample consisted of peripheral blood. As DNA, the CDR3 is TGTGCCAGCGGAGGGTGTGAGGAGACCCAGTACTTC. As protein: CASGGCEETQYF.